This T cell receptor (beta chain) came from a study of response to subunit inactivated influenza vaccine. Study-wide results and limits: Authors suggested each seasonal influenza vaccination recruits few new T cells.

This clonotype was picked up many times. Its antigen is not identified. TCRdb analysed the RT-PCR reads with MiXCR anew, one entry per CDR3 protein. The sample has about half a million distinct CDR3 sequences, approximately 11% seen once. Sequenced material: PBMCs from blood, taken about 40 days after vaccination. This TCR was recovered from a man aged 50 or older who received an inactivated influenza vaccine.

CDR3 nucleotide sequence: TGCGCCAGCAGCCAAGATTTCGGTTTTGGCGGTCGTGAAAAACTGTTTTTT. Amino acid sequence: CASSQDFGFGGREKLFF. The rearrangement links TRBV4-1 to TRBJ1-4, with no clear D. CDR1 is MGHRA and CDR2 is YSYEKL in the germline V gene. Trimming removed 0 bases at V and 7 bases at J, with 18 bases between. This CDR3 comprises 17 residues.